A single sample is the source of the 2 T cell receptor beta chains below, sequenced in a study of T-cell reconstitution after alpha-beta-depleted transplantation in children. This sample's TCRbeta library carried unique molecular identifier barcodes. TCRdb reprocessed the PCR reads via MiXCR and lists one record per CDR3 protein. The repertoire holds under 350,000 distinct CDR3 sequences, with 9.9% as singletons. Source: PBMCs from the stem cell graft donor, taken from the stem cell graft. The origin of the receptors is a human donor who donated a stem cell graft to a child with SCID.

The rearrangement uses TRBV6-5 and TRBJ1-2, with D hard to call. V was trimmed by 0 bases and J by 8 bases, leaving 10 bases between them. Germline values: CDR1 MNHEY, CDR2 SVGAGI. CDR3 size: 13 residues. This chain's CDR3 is CASSYSAGSGYTF. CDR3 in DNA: TGTGCCAGCAGTTACTCCGCCGGGAGCGGCTACACCTTC.

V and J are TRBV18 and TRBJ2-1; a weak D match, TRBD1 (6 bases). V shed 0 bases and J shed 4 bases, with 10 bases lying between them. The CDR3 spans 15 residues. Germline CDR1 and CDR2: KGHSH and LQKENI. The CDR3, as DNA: TGTGCCAGCTCACCACCGACAGGTGGGTACAATGAGCAGTTCTTC. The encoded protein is CASSPPTGGYNEQFF.